The TCR beta chain under discussion was sequenced for a study of T cell responses to AZD1222 COVID-19 vaccine. The CDR3 has 13 residues. V was trimmed by 0 bases and J by 1 base, leaving 5 bases between them. Germline V gives CDR1 SGHRS, CDR2 YFSETQ. Overall study results and limits: Spike-spanning, vaccine-associated CD4 TCRs were dominant at 160-218 and 743-854. Baseline serology detected seropositivity in only six AZD1222 recipients. The donor group comprised mostly white British people and more females; the analysis possibly underestimated clonal diversity. Vaccination with two AZD1222 doses was followed by a rise in Spike-specific TCR breadth and depth.

Profiling relied on immunoSEQ multiplex PCR, and the TCRdb table lists in-frame clones only, not all of them. Among roughly 160,000 clones listed, 85% to 90% were seen once. Regarding this clone: As yet, its antigen is unknown. Other DNA sequences from this sample encode an identical CDR3 as well.

Source: peripheral blood, taken 28 days after the second AZD1222 dose. This chain joins TRBV5-1 and TRBJ2-7; D not resolved. This receptor was identified in an adult who received the AZD1222 COVID-19 vaccine. In DNA form, the CDR3 reads TGCGCCAGCAGCTTGGAGCAGTCCTACGAGCAGTACTTC. This translates into CASSLEQSYEQYF.